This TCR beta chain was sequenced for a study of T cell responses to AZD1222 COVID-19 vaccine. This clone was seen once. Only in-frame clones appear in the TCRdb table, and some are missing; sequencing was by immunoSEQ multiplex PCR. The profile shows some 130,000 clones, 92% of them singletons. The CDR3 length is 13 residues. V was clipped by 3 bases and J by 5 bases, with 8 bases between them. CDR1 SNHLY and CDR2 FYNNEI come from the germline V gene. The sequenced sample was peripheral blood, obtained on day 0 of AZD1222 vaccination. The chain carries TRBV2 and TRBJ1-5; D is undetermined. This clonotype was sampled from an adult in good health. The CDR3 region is CASSEVRDQPQHF. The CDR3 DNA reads TGTGCCAGCAGTGAGGTTAGGGATCAGCCCCAGCATTTT.